The 15 T cell receptor beta chains reported below all come from one sample, sequenced in a study of cytomegalovirus exposure and HLA in healthy donors. Vbeta (60) and Jbeta (13) primers were used in the PCR. Measured with immunoSEQ multiplex PCR; TCRdb has only the in-frame clones, and not every one. The repertoire consists of 150,000 to 200,000 clones, with 84% occurring once and the leading ten covering more than 1.5%. The sample consisted of PBMCs. The receptor source for this set is a man aged 18 to 35 in good health and CMV-seronegative.

This chain joins TRBV7-2 and TRBJ2-7; no firm D call. The germline V and J ends were trimmed by 4 bases and 0 bases, with 7 bases remaining between them. Germline CDR1 is SGHTA and CDR2 is FQGNSA. The length of the CDR3 is 13 residues. For the CDR3, the DNA is TGTGCCAGCAGCTCCCTAAGCTCCTACGAGCAGTACTTC. The encoded protein is CASSSLSSYEQYF.

This clone was observed once. In nucleotides, the CDR3 is TGTGCCAGCAGTTTGGGCAGCTTGATTTCTAGCACAGATACGCAGTATTTT. Protein: CASSLGSLISSTDTQYF. This chain connects TRBV27 to TRBJ2-3; unclear D gene. There are 17 residues in the CDR3. Germline loops: CDR1 MNHEY, CDR2 SMNVEV (reference sequence). Trimming took 3 bases from V and 0 from J, leaving 16 bases between them.

The chain carries TRBV5-6 and TRBJ2-5; no clear D. The CDR3 is 15 amino acids. Germline CDR1 reads SGHDT; CDR2 reads YYEEEE. V was cut by 2 bases and J by 5 bases, with 16 bases left in between. This CDR3 is CASSLYDSSSETQYF. Written as DNA, the CDR3 is TGTGCCAGCAGCTTATATGACTCCTCTTCTGAGACCCAGTACTTC.

The J gene is TRBJ2-3, the V gene TRBV6-5; unclear D gene. The CDR3 has 13 residues. CDR1 is MNHEY and CDR2 is SVGAGI in the germline V gene. V was pared by 6 bases and J by 5 bases, with 12 bases between. The CDR3 loop is CASSLLVRDTQYF. The CDR3 DNA sequence: TGTGCCAGCAGCTTATTAGTAAGAGATACGCAGTATTTT.

This chain joins TRBV5-1 and TRBJ2-7; possibly TRBD1 for D (6 bases). The V and J ends lost 4 bases and 0 bases respectively, with 11 bases between them. Per germline, CDR1 SGHRS and CDR2 YFSETQ. CDR3 length: 14 amino acids. The CDR3 sequence: CASSRTESSYEQYF. Written as DNA, the CDR3 is TGCGCCAGCAGCAGGACAGAGAGCTCCTACGAGCAGTACTTC.

This chain joins TRBV7-3 and TRBJ1-1; D unresolved. There are 13 residues in the CDR3. Germline lookup yields CDR1 SGHTA and CDR2 FQGTGA. V was clipped by 3 bases and J by 0 bases, with 5 bases between them. The CDR3 reads CASSFELNTEAFF. The CDR3 bases are TGTGCCAGCAGCTTCGAGCTGAACACTGAAGCTTTCTTT.

The chain is built from TRBV6-5 and TRBJ1-1; no clear D gene. V was pared by 2 bases and J by 0 bases, with 10 bases between. Per germline, CDR1 MNHEY and CDR2 SVGAGI. The CDR3 is 15 amino acids. DNA of the CDR3: TGTGCCAGCAGTTACCCGCAGAAGATGAACACTGAAGCTTTCTTT. It specifies CASSYPQKMNTEAFF.

V usage is TRBV19 and J usage is TRBJ1-1; D ambiguous. The germline V and J ends were trimmed by 7 bases and 1 base, with 4 bases remaining between them. Germline V gene data show CDR1 as LNHDA and CDR2 as SQIVND (reference sequence). This CDR3 is built from 11 residues. CDR3 DNA sequence: TGTGCCAGTAAGCAGAACACTGAAGCTTTCTTT. It specifies CASKQNTEAFF.

Only one count was recorded for this clone. The chain employs TRBV7-9 and TRBJ2-1, with TRBD1 identical over 12 bases. This CDR3 region has 16 residues. Germline V gene sequence: CDR1 SEHNR, CDR2 FQNEAQ (reference sequence). With V trimmed by 3 bases and J by 9 bases, 9 bases remained unmatched. CDR3 residues: CASSFHRDRGQGEQFF. The CDR3 region has the DNA TGTGCCAGCAGCTTCCACCGGGACAGGGGGCAGGGTGAGCAGTTCTTC.

This clone has just a few counts. The J gene is TRBJ2-7, the V gene TRBV29-1; D is perhaps TRBD1 (5 bases). V was shortened by 4 bases and J by 1 base, with 14 bases between the two germline ends. This CDR3 is built from 14 residues. CDR1 is SQVTM, CDR2 ANQGSEA, per germline. This CDR3 reads CSVVQGRVSYEQYF. CDR3 coding DNA: TGCAGCGTTGTCCAGGGCAGGGTATCCTACGAGCAGTACTTC.

For this clone: The sample carries other DNA sequences with the same CDR3. The rearrangement joins TRBV27 to TRBJ1-2; 9 bases are a match to TRBD1. Germline assignment: CDR1 MNHEY and CDR2 SMNVEV (reference sequence). V shed 5 bases, J shed 5 bases, and the junction held 3 bases outside the gene matches. The CDR3 spans 13 residues. The CDR3 bases are TGTGCCAGCAGTCCCGGGACAGGGTATGGCTACACCTTC. This gives the protein CASSPGTGYGYTF.

The chain links TRBV19 to TRBJ1-2; 7 bases line up with TRBD1. The length of the CDR3 is 12 residues. The germline V gene has CDR1 LNHDA and CDR2 SQIVND (reference sequence). With 9 bases clipped from V and 7 bases from J, the junction kept 8 bases outside the gene matches. The CDR3, as DNA: TGTGCCAGCACGACAGGGAGGAGTGGCTACACCTTC. Protein sequence: CASTTGRSGYTF.

The genes are TRBV7-9 and TRBJ1-1, with TRBD1 as a possible D gene (5 bases). The CDR3 consists of 12 residues. Germline values: CDR1 SEHNR, CDR2 FQNEAQ (reference sequence). V dropped 1 base and J dropped 7 bases, with 7 bases sitting between them. The CDR3 DNA reads as TGTGCCAGCAGCTTAGGGGGGGATGAAGCTTTCTTT. Amino acids: CASSLGGDEAFF.

This clone is a singleton in its sample. The rearrangement uses TRBV25-1 and TRBJ2-2; 10 nucleotides agree with TRBD2. Germline lookup yields CDR1 MGHDK and CDR2 SYGVNS. CDR3 length equals 16 residues. V lost 5 bases and J lost 5; bases outside the gene matches: 8. The CDR3 here is CASSKPSGRGTGELFF. The CDR3 region has the DNA TGTGCCAGCAGTAAACCTAGCGGGAGAGGGACCGGGGAGCTGTTTTTT.

The chain has TRBV7-9 and TRBJ1-1; D may be TRBD1 (6 bases). CDR1 and CDR2 (germline): SEHNR, FQNEAQ (reference sequence). The V and J ends lost 3 bases and 1 base respectively, with 12 bases between them. The CDR3 covers 15 residues. CDR3 nucleotide sequence: TGTGCCAGCAGCTTTGGGGGCGGACAGAACACTGAAGCTTTCTTT. Its protein is CASSFGGGQNTEAFF.